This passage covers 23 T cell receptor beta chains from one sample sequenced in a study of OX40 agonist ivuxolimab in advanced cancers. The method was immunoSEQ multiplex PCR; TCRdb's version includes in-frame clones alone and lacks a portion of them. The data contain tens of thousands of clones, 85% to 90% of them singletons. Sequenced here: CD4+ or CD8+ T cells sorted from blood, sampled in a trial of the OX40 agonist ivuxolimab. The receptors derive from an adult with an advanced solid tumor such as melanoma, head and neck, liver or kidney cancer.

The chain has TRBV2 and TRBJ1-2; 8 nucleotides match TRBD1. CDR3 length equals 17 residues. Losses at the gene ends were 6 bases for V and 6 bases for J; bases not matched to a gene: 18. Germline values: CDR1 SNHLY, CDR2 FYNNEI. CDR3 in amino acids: CASSEYRSGGATNGYTF. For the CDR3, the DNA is TGTGCCAGCAGCGAATACCGCTCAGGGGGCGCAACTAATGGCTACACCTTC.

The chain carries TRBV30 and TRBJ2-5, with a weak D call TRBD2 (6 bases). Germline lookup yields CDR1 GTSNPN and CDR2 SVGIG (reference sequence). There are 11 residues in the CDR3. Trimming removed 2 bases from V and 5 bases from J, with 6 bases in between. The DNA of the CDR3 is TGTGCCTGGAGTAGCGGGGAGACCCAGTACTTC. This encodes CAWSSGETQYF.

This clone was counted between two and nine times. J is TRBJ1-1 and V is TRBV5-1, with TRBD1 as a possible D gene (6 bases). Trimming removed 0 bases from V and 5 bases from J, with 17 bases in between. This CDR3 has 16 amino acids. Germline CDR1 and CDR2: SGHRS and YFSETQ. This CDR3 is CASSLGDGGRNTEAFF. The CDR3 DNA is TGCGCCAGCAGCTTGGGGGATGGGGGGCGCAATACTGAAGCTTTCTTT.

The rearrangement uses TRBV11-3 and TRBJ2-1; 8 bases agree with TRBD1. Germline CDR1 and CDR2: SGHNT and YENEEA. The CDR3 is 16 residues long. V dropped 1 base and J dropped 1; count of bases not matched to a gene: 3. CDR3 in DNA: TGTGCCAGCAGCTTAGTAGGGGACAGGTCCTACAATGAGCAGTTCTTC. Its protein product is CASSLVGDRSYNEQFF.

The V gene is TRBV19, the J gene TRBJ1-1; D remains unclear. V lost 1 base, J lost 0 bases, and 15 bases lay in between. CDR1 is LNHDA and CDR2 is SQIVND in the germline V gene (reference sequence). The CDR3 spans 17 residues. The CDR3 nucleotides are TGTGCCAGTAGTATAGCCCCCCCACAGATCCTGAACACTGAAGCTTTCTTT. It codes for CASSIAPPQILNTEAFF.

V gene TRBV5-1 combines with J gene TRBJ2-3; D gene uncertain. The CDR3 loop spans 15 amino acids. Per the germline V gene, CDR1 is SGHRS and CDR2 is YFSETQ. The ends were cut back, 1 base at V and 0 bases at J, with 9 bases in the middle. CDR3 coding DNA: TGCGCCAGCAGCTTGTGGGGTGCTAGCACAGATACGCAGTATTTT. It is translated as CASSLWGASTDTQYF.

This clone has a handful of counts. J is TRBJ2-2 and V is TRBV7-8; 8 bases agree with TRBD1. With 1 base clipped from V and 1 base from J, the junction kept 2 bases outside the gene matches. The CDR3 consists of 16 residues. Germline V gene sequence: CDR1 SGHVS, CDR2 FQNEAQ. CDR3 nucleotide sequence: TGTGCCAGCAGCTTAGTGGGGACAGGGAACACCGGGGAGCTGTTTTTT. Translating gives CASSLVGTGNTGELFF. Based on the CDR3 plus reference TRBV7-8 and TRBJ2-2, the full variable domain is GAGVSQSPRYKVAKRGQDVALRCDPISGHVSLFWYQQALGQGPEFLTYFQNEAQLDKSGLPSDRFFAERPEGSVSTLKIQRTQQEDSAVYLCASSLVGTGNTGELFFGEGSRLTVL.

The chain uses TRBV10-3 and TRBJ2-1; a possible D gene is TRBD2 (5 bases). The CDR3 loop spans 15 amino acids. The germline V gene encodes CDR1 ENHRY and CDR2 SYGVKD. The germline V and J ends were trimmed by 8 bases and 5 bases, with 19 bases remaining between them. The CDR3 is CAIGPGVAGNNEQFF. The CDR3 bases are TGTGCCATCGGGCCCGGGGTAGCCGGGAACAATGAGCAGTTCTTC.

The CDR3 DNA is TGTGCCAGCAGCCCCGCAGGGATGCGGACCTACGAGCAGTACTTC. Residues: CASSPAGMRTYEQYF. The chain combines TRBV7-2 with TRBJ2-7, with a weak D call TRBD1 (5 bases). V was clipped by 5 bases and J by 2 bases, with 16 bases between them. The germline V gene has CDR1 SGHTA and CDR2 FQGNSA. This CDR3 comprises 15 residues.

The CDR3 coding sequence is TGTGCCAGCAGCCAACGGGGGAGCGAGCAGTACTTC. Translation gives CASSQRGSEQYF. The V gene is TRBV4-2, the J gene TRBJ2-7; D is possibly TRBD2 (6 bases). The CDR3 totals 12 residues. Per germline, CDR1 LGHNA and CDR2 YNFKEQ. The ends were cut back, 2 bases at V and 6 bases at J, with 8 bases in the middle.

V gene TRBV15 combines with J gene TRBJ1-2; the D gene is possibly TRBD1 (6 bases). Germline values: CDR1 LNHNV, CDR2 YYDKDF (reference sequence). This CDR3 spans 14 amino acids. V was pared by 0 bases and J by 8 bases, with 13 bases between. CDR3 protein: CATSREARGGGYTF. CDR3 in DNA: TGTGCCACCAGCAGAGAGGCCAGGGGCGGGGGCTACACCTTC.

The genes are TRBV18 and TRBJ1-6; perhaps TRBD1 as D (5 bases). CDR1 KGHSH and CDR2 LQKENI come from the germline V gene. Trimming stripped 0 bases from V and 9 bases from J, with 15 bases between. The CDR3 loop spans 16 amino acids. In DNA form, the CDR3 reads TGTGCCAGCTCACCACCCCAACAGGTCCGGGGTTCACCCCTCCACTTT. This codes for CASSPPQQVRGSPLHF. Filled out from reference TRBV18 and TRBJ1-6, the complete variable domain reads NAGVMQNPRHLVRRRGQEARLRCSPMKGHSHVYWYRQLPEEGLKFMVYLQKENIIDESGMPKERFSAEFPKEGPSILRIQQVVRGDSAAYFCASSPPQQVRGSPLHFGNGTRLTVT.

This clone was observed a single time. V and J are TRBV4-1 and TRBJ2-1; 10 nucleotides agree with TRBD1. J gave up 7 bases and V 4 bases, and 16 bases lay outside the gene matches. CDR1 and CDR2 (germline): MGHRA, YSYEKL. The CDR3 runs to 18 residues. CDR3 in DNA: TGCGCCAGCAGCCCTCGTTTTCCAGAGACAGGGGGCAAAAATGAGCAGTTCTTC. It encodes CASSPRFPETGGKNEQFF.

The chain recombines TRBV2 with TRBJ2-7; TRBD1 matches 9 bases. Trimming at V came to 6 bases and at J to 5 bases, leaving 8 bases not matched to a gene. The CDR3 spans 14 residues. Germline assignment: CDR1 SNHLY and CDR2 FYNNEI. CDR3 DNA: TGTGCCAGCAGAAGCGGGACAGGGAGCCACGAGCAGTACTTC. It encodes CASRSGTGSHEQYF.

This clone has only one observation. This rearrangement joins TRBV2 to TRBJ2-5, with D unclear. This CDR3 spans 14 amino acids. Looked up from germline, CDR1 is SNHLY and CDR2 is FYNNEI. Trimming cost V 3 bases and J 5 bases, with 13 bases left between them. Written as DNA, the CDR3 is TGTGCCAGCAGTGAGACCCAGGTGAGGGAGACCCAGTACTTC. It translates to CASSETQVRETQYF.

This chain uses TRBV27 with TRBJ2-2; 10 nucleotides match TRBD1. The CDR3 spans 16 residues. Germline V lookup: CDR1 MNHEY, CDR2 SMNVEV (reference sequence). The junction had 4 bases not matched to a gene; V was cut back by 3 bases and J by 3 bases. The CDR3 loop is CASSFLGQGDTGELFF. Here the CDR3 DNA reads TGTGCCAGCAGTTTCCTCGGACAGGGGGACACCGGGGAGCTGTTTTTT.

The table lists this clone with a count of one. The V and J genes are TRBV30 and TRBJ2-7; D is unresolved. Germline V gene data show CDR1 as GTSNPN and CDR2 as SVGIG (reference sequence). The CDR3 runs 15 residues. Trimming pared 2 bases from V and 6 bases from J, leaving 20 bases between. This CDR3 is CAWSPERVTRSEQYF. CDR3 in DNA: TGTGCCTGGAGTCCAGAACGGGTCACCCGGAGCGAGCAGTACTTC.

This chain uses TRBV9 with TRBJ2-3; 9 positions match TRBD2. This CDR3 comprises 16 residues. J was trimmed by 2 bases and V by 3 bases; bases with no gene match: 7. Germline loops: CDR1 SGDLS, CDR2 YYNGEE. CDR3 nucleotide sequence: TGTGCCAGCAGCGCGGGACTAGCTTCTTTCACAGATACGCAGTATTTT. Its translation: CASSAGLASFTDTQYF.

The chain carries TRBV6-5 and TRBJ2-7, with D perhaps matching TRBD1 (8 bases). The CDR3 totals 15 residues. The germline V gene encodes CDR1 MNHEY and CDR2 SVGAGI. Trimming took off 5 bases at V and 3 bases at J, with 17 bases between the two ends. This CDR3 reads CASSNTGGGGYEQYF. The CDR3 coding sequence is TGTGCCAGCAGTAACACAGGGGGGGGAGGCTACGAGCAGTACTTC.

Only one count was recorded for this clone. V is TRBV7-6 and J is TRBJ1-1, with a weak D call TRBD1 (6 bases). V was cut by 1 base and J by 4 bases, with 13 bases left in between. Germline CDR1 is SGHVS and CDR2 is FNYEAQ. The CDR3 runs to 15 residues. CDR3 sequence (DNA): TGTGCCAGCAGCTTAGAGGGGGAAGTGAGCACTGAAGCTTTCTTT. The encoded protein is CASSLEGEVSTEAFF.

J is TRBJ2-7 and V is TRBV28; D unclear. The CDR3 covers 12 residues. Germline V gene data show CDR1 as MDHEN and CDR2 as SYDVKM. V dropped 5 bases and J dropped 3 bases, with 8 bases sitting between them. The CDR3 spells CASSGQIYEQYF. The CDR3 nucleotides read TGTGCCAGCAGTGGGCAGATCTACGAGCAGTACTTC.

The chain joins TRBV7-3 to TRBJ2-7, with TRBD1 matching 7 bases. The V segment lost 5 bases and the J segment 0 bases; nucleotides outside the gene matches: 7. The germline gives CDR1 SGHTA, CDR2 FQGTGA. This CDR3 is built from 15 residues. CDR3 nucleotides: TGTGCCAGCAGCCCTCGGACAGGAAACTCCTACGAGCAGTACTTC. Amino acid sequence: CASSPRTGNSYEQYF.

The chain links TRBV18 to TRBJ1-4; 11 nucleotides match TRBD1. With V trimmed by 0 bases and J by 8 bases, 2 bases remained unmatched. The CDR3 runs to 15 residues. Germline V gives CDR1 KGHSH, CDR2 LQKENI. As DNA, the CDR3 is TGTGCCAGCTCACCACCCGGGACAGGGGGGGAAAAACTGTTTTTT. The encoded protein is CASSPPGTGGEKLFF.